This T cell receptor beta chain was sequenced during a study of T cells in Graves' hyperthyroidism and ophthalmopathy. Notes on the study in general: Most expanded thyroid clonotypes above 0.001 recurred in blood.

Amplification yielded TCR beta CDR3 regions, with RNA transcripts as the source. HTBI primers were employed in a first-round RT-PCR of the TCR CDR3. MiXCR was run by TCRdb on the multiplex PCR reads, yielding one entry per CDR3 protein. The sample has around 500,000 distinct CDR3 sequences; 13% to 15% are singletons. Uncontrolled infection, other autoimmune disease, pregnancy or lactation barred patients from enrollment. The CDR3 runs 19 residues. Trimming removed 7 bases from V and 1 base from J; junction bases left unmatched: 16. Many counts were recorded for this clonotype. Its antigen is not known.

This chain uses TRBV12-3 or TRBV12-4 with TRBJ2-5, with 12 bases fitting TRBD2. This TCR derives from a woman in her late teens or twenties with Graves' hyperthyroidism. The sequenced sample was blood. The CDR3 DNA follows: TGTGCCAGCATTATGGGAACTCCCGGGACTAGCGGGTCCCAAGAGACCCAGTACTTC. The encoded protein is CASIMGTPGTSGSQETQYF.